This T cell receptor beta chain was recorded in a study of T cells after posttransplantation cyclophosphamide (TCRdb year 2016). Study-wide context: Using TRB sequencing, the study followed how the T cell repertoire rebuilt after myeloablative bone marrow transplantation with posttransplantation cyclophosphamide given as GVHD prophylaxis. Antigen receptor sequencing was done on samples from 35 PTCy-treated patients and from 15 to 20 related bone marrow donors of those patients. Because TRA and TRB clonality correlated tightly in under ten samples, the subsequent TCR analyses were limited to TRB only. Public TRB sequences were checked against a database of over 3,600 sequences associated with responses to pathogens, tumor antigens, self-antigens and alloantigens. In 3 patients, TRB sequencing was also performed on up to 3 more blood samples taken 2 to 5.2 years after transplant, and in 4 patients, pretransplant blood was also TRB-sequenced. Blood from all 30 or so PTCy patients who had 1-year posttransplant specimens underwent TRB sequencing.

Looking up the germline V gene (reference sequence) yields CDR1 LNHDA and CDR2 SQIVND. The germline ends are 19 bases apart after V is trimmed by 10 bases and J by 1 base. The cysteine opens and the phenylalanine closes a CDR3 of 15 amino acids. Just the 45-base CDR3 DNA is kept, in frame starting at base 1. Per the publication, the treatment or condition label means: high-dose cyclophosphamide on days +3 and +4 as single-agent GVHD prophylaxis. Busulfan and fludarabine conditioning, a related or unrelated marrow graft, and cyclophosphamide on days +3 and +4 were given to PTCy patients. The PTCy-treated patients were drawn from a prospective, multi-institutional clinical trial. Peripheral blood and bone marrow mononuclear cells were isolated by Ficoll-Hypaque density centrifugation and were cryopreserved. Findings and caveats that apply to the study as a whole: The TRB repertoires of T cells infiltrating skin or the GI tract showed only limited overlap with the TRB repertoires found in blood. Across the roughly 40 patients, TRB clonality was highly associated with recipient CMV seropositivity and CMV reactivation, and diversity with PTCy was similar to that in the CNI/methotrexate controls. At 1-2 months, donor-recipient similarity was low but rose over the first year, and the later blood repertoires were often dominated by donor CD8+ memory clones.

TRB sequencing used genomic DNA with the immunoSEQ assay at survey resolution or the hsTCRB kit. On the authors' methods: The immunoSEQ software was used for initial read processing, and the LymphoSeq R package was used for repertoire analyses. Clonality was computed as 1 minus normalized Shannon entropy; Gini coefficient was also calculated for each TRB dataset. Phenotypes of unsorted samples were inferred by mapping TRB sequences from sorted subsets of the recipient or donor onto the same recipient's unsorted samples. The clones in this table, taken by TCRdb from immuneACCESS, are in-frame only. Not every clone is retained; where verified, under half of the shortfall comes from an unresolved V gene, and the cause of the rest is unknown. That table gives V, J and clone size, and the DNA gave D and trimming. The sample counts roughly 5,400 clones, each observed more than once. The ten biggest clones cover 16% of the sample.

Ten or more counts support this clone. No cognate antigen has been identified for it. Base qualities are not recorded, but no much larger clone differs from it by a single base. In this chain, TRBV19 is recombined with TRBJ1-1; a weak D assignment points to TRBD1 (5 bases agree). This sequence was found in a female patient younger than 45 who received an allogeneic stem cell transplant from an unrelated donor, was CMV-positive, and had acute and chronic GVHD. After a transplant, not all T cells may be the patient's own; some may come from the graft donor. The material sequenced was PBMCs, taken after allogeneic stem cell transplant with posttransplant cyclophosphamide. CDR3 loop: CATSLSGRGNTEAFF. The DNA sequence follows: TGTGCCACCTCACTTTCTGGTAGGGGGAACACTGAAGCTTTCTTT.